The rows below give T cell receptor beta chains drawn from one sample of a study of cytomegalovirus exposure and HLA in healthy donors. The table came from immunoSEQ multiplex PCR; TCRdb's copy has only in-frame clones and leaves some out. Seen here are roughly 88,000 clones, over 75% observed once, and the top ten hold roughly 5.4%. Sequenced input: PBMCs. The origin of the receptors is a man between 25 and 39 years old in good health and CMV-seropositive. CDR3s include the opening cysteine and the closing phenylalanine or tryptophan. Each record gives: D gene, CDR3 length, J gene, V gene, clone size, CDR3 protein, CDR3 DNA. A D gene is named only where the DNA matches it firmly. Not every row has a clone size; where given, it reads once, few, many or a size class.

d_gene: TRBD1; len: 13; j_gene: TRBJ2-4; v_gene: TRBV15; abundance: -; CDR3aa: CATGDRGRDIQYF; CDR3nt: TGTGCCACCGGGGACAGGGGAAGGGACATTCAGTACTTC
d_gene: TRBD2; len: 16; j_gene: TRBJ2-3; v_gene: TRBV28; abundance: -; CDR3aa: CASSLGLAALTDTQYF; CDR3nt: TGTGCCAGCAGTTTGGGGCTAGCGGCGCTCACAGATACGCAGTATTTT
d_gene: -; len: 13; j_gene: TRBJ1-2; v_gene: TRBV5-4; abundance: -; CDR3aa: CASSLGGNYGYTF; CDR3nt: TGTGCCAGCAGCTTAGGAGGGAACTATGGCTACACCTTC
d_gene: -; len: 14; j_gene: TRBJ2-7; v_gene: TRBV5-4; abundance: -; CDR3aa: CASSLALRENEQYF; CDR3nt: TGTGCCAGCAGCTTGGCCTTGCGGGAAAACGAGCAGTACTTC
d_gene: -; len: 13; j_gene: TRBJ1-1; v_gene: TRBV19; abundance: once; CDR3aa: CASSIQGNTEAFF; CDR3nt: TGTGCCAGTAGTATACAGGGGAACACTGAAGCTTTCTTT
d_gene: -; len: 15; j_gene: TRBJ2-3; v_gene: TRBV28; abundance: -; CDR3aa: CASTGWGRGSDTQYF; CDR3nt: TGTGCCAGCACCGGTTGGGGGAGGGGGAGCGATACGCAGTATTTT
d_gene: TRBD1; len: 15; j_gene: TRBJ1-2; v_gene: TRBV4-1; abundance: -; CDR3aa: CASSPVGQGAIGYTF; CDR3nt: TGCGCCAGCAGCCCGGTGGGACAGGGGGCAATAGGCTACACCTTC
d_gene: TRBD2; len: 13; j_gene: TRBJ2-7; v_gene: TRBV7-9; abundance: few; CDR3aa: CSSSFSGSREQYF; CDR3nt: TGTTCCAGCAGCTTTAGCGGGAGTAGGGAGCAGTACTTC
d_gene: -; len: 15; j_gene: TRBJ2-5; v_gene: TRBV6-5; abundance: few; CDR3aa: CASSYGGASQETQYF; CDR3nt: TGTGCCAGCAGTTACGGCGGGGCCTCCCAAGAGACCCAGTACTTC
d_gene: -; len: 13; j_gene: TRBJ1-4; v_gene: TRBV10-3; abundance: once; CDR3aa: CAISAQGGEKLFF; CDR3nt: TGTGCCATCAGTGCGCAAGGGGGAGAAAAACTGTTTTTT
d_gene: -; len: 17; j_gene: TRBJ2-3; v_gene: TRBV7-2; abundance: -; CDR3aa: CASSSQPSSDRTDTQYF; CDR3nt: TGTGCCAGCAGCTCGCAACCGAGTAGCGACCGCACAGATACGCAGTATTTT
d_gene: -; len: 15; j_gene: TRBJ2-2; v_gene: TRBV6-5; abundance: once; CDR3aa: CASSYSELNTGELFF; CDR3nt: TGTGCCAGCAGTTACTCGGAGCTGAACACCGGGGAGCTGTTTTTT
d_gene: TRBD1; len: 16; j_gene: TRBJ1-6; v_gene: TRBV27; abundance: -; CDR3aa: CASSLSSGGSDSPLHF; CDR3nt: TGTGCCAGCAGTTTATCCTCAGGGGGCTCTGATTCACCCCTCCACTTT
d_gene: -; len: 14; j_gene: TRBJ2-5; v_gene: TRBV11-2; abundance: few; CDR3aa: CASSSQAGLETQYF; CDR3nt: TGTGCCAGCAGCTCCCAAGCAGGGTTGGAGACCCAGTACTTC
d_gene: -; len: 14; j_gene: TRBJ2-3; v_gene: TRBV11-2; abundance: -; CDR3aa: CASSLSSPGDTQYF; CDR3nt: TGTGCCAGCAGCTTAAGTTCACCGGGAGATACGCAGTATTTT
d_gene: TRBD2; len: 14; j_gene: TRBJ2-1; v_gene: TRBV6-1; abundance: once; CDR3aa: CASRLAGNYNEQFF; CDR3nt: TGTGCCAGCAGGCTAGCGGGGAACTACAATGAGCAGTTCTTC
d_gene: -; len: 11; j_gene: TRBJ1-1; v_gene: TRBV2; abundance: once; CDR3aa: CASRANTEAFF; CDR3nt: TGTGCCAGCAGGGCAAACACTGAAGCTTTCTTT
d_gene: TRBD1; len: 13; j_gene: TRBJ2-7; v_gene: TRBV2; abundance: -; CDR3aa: CATSGTAVSEQYF; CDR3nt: TGTGCCACCTCCGGGACAGCCGTGTCCGAGCAGTACTTC
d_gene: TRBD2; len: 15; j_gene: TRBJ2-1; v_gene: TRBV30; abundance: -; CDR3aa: CAWSKLAGGANEQFF; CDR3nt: TGTGCCTGGAGTAAGCTAGCGGGGGGGGCGAATGAGCAGTTCTTC
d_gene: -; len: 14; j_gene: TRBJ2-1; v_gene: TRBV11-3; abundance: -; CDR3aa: CASSLEASNNEQFF; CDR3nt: TGTGCCAGCAGCTTGGAAGCGAGCAACAATGAGCAGTTCTTC
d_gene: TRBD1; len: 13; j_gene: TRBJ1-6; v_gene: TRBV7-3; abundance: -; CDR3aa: CASSFGTASPLHF; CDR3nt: TGTGCCAGCAGCTTTGGGACAGCTTCACCCCTCCACTTT
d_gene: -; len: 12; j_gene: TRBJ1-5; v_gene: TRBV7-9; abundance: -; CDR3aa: CASSSYGGAQHF; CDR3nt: TGTGCCAGCAGCTCTTATGGGGGGGCCCAGCATTTT
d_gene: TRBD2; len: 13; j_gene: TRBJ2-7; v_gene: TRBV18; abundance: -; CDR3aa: CASSPASGYEQYF; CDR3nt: TGTGCCAGCTCACCCGCTAGCGGCTACGAGCAGTACTTC
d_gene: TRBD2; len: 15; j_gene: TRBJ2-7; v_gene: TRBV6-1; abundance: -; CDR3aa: CASSVERESPYEQYF; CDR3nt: TGTGCCAGCAGTGTAGAGCGGGAGAGCCCCTACGAGCAGTACTTC
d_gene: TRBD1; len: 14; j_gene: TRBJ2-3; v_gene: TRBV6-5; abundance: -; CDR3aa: CASSRGQGADTQYF; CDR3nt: TGTGCCAGCAGTCGTGGACAGGGAGCAGATACGCAGTATTTT
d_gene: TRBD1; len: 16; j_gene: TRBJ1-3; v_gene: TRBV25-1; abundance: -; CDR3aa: CASSEGSITRGDTIYF; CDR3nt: TGTGCCAGCAGTGAAGGATCGATTACCAGGGGGGACACCATATATTTT
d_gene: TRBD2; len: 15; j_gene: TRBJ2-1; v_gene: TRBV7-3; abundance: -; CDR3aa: CASSSFSGGVDEQFF; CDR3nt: TGTGCCAGCAGCTCGTTTAGCGGGGGGGTCGATGAGCAGTTCTTC
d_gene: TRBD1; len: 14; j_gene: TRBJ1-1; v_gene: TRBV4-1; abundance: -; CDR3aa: CASSWDRGNTEAFF; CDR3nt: TGCGCCAGCAGCTGGGACAGGGGGAACACTGAAGCTTTCTTT
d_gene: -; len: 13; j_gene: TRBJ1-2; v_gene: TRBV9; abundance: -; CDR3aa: CASGGGANYGYTF; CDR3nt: TGTGCCAGCGGGGGGGGAGCTAACTATGGCTACACCTTC
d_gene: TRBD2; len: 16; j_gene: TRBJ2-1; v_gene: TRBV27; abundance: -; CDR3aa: CASSFLAGGIYNEQFF; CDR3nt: TGTGCCAGCAGTTTTCTAGCGGGAGGGATCTACAATGAGCAGTTCTTC
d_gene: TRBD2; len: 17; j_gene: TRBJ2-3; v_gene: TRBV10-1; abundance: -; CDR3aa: CASSTRTSGEFTDTQYF; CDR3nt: TGCGCCAGCAGTACAAGGACTAGCGGGGAGTTCACAGATACGCAGTATTTT
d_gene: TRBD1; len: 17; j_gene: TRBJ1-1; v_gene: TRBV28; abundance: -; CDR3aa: CASSFTGAGGMNTEAFF; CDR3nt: TGTGCCAGCAGTTTTACAGGGGCTGGAGGGATGAACACTGAAGCTTTCTTT
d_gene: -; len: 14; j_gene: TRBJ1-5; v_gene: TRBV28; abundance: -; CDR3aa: CASRRTGFNQPQHF; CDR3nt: TGTGCCAGCAGGCGAACAGGGTTCAATCAGCCCCAGCATTTT
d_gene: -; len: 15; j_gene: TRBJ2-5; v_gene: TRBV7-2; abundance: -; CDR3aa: CASSLARDGGETQYF; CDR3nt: TGTGCCAGCAGCTTAGCGAGGGACGGGGGAGAGACCCAGTACTTC
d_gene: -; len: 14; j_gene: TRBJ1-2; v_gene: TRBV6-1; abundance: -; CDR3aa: CASSEVGGSYGYTF; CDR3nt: TGTGCCAGCAGTGAAGTGGGAGGAAGCTATGGCTACACCTTC
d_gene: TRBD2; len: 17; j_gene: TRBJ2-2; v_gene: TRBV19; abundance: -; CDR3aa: CASSIGVGRATTGELFF; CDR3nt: TGTGCCAGTAGTATAGGAGTCGGGAGGGCCACCACCGGGGAGCTGTTTTTT
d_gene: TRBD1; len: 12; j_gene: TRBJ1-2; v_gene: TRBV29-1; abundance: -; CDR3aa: CSVGTGVHGYTF; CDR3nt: TGCAGCGTGGGGACAGGGGTTCATGGCTACACCTTC
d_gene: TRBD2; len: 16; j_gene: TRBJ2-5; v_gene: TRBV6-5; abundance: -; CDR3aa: CASSYNVERGQETQYF; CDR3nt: TGTGCCAGCAGTTATAACGTGGAGCGGGGCCAAGAGACCCAGTACTTC
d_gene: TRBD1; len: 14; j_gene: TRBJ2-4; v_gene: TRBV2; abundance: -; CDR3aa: CASSWGQATDIQYF; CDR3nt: TGTGCCAGCAGTTGGGGACAGGCCACTGACATTCAGTACTTC
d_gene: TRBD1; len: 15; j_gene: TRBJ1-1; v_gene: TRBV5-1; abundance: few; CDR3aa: CASKSGTGVNTEAFF; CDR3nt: TGCGCCAGCAAGTCTGGGACAGGGGTTAACACTGAAGCTTTCTTT
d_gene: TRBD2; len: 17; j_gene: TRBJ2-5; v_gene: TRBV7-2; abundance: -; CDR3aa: CASSLGTLAGIRETQYF; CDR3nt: TGTGCCAGCAGCTTAGGGACTCTAGCGGGTATTCGAGAGACCCAGTACTTC
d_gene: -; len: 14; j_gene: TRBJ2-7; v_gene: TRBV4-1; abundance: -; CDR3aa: CASSQGSRAYEQYF; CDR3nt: TGCGCCAGCAGCCAAGGTAGCAGAGCCTACGAGCAGTACTTC
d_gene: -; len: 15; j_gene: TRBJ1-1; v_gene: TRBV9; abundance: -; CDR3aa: CASSVGAGSGTEAFF; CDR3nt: TGTGCCAGCAGCGTAGGGGCCGGATCAGGGACTGAAGCTTTCTTT
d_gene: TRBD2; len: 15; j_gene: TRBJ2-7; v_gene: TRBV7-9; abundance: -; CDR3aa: CASSLVRLAGGEQYF; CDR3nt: TGTGCCAGCAGCTTAGTTCGGCTAGCGGGGGGGGAGCAGTACTTC
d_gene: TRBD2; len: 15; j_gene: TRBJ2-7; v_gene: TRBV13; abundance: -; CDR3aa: CASSGGLADPYEQYF; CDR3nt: TGTGCCAGCAGCGGGGGTCTAGCGGACCCCTACGAGCAGTACTTC
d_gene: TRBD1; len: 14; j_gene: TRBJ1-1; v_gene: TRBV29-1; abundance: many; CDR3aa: CSVSRDRGRTEAFF; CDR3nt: TGCAGCGTTTCTCGGGACAGGGGGCGGACTGAAGCTTTCTTT